This T cell receptor beta chain was obtained from a study of post-analysis software for immune sequencing data. About the study: Progressive-relapsing, secondary progressive and relapsing-remitting multiple sclerosis were among the disease courses included.

The study's findings and limits: The five TRBV segments detected at higher frequency in patients than in controls included TRBV5-6, TRBV5-1 and TRBV20-1.

Details on this clonotype: The target antigen is unknown.

The authors incorporated unique molecular identifiers into the TCR beta cDNA libraries. Each sample of about 0.9 to 10 million input T cells yielded about 500,000 cDNA molecules, so each molecule approximated one T cell. TCRdb processed the PCR reads anew with MiXCR; each CDR3 protein has one entry. The top ten clones hold about 1.8% of a sample with hundreds of thousands of distinct CDR3 sequences, about 40% of them seen once. Germline assignment: CDR1 DFQATT and CDR2 SNEGSKA (reference sequence). The V end lost 4 bases, the J end lost 4 bases, and 16 bases lay between the germline ends. The CDR3 runs to 14 residues.

Sequenced sample: blood. This TCR was recovered from a girl between 10 and 17 years old with multiple sclerosis. V usage is TRBV20-1 and J usage is TRBJ2-5; D not certain. The CDR3 nucleotides are TGCAGTGCTACCAGCGCTAACGGAAGAGAGACCCAGTACTTC. Translating it yields CSATSANGRETQYF.